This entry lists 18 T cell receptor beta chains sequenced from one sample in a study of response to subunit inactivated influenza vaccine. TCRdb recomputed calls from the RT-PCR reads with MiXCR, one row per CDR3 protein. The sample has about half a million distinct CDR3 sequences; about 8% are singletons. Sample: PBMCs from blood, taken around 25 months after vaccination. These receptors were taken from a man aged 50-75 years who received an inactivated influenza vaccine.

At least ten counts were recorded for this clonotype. CDR3: CAITSGTGGTDTQYF. CDR3 sequence (DNA): TGTGCCATCACGAGCGGGACAGGGGGCACAGATACGCAGTATTTT. The gene calls are TRBV7-9 and TRBJ2-3; 10 bases agree with TRBD1. This CDR3 is 15 amino acids long. V trimming: 10 bases; J trimming: 1 base; junction bases outside the gene matches: 8. CDR1 and CDR2 from the germline V gene are SEHNR and FQNEAQ (reference sequence).

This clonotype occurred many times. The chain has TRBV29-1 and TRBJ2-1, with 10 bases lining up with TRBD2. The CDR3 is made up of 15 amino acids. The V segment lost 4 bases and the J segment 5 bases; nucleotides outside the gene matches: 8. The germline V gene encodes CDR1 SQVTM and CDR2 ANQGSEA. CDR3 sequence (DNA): TGCAGCGTTGGGGGGCCGGGACTAGCGAACAATGAGCAGTTCTTC. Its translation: CSVGGPGLANNEQFF.

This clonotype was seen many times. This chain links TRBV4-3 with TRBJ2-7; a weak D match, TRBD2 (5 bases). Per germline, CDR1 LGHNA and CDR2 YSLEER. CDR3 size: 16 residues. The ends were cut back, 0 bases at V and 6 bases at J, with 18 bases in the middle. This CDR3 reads CASSQDGRGSASEQYF. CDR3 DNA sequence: TGCGCCAGCAGCCAAGATGGCCGGGGTTCGGCTTCCGAGCAGTACTTC.

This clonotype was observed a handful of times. The CDR3 sequence is CSARFGETQYF. Written as DNA, the CDR3 is TGCAGTGCTAGGTTCGGAGAGACCCAGTACTTC. The chain recombines TRBV20-1 with TRBJ2-5; D gene uncertain. The V gene's germline CDR1 is DFQATT and CDR2 SNEGSKA (reference sequence). The CDR3 totals 11 residues. The V and J ends lost 3 bases and 4 bases respectively, with 6 bases between them.

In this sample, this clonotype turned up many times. In nucleotides, the CDR3 is TGTGCCAGCAGCCACATAACCGGGACCGCTAGCACAGATACGCAGTATTTT. The encoded protein is CASSHITGTASTDTQYF. The chain links TRBV3-1 to TRBJ2-3; D may correspond to TRBD1 or TRBD2 (5 bases each). Germline V lookup: CDR1 LGHDT, CDR2 YNNKEL (reference sequence). V was shortened by 3 bases and J by 0 bases, with 16 bases between the two germline ends. There are 17 residues in the CDR3.

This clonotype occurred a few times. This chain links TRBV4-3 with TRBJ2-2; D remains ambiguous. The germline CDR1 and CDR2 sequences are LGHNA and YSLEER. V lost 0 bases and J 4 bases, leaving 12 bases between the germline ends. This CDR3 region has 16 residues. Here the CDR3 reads CASSQDRILGTGELFF. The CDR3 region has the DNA TGCGCCAGCAGCCAAGATCGGATACTGGGCACCGGGGAGCTGTTTTTT.

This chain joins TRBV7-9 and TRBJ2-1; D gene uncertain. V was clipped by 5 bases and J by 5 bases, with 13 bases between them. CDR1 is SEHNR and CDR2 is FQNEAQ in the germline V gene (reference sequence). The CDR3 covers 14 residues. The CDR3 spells CASSPRIRDNEQFF. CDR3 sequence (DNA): TGTGCCAGCAGCCCCCGGATCCGCGACAATGAGCAGTTCTTC.

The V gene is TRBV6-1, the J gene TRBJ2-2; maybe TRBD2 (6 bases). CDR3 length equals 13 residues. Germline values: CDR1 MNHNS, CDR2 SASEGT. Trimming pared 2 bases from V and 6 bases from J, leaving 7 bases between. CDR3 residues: CASSERGSGELFF. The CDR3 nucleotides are TGTGCCAGCAGTGAACGGGGGTCCGGGGAGCTGTTTTTT.

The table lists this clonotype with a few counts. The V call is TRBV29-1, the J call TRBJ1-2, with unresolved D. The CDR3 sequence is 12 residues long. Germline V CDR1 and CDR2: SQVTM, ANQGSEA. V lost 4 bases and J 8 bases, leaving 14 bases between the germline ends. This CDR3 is CSVASSLRGYTF. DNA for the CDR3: TGCAGCGTTGCGTCCAGCCTAAGGGGCTACACCTTC.

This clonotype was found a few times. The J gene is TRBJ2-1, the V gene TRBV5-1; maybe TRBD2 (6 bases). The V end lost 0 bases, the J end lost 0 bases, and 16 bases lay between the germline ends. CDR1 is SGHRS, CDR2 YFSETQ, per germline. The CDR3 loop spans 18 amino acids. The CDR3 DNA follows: TGCGCCAGCAGCTTGGTTAATTCTTGGGGGGTCTCCTACAATGAGCAGTTCTTC. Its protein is CASSLVNSWGVSYNEQFF. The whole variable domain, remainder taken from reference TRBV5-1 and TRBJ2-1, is KAGVTQTPRYLIKTRGQQVTLSCSPISGHRSVSWYQQTPGQGLQFLFEYFSETQRNKGNFPGRFSGRQFSNSRSEMNVSTLELGDSALYLCASSLVNSWGVSYNEQFFGPGTRLTVL.

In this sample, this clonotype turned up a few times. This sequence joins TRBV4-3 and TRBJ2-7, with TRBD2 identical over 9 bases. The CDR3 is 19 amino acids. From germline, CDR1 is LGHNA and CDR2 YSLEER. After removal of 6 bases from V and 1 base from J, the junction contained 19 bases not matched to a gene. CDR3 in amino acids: CASRGLFGGRAVRSYEQYF. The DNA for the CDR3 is TGCGCCAGCAGGGGCCTATTTGGCGGGAGGGCCGTTAGGTCCTACGAGCAGTACTTC.

The CDR3 region is CASSLVGGGRKEETQYF. The CDR3 nucleotides read TGTGCCAGCAGCTTGGTGGGCGGGGGACGGAAAGAAGAGACCCAGTACTTC. The V and J genes are TRBV5-4 and TRBJ2-5; the match to TRBD2 covers 7 bases. From germline, CDR1 is SGHNT and CDR2 YYREEE (reference sequence). Trimming cost V 0 bases and J 3 bases; bases outside gene matches: 11. This CDR3 contains 17 residues. The full variable domain, in which reference TRBV5-4 and TRBJ2-5 provide the parts outside the CDR3, is ETGVTQSPTHLIKTRGQQVTLRCSSQSGHNTVSWYQQALGQGPQFIFQYYREEENGRGNFPPRFSGLQFPNYSSELNVNALELDDSALYLCASSLVGGGRKEETQYFGPGTRLLVL.

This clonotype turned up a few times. CDR3 sequence (DNA): TGTGCCAGCAGCCAAGAAACAGGTAGTTCCTACAATGAGCAGTTCTTC. Amino acid sequence: CASSQETGSSYNEQFF. V gene TRBV3-1 combines with J gene TRBJ2-1, with a weak D call TRBD1 (5 bases). The CDR3 loop spans 16 amino acids. V lost 0 bases and J 1 base, leaving 10 bases between the germline ends. Germline loops: CDR1 LGHDT, CDR2 YNNKEL (reference sequence).

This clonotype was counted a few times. The CDR3 DNA reads as TGCGCCAGCAGCTTGGTTACAGGGTCTTACGAGCAGTACTTC. Protein product: CASSLVTGSYEQYF. The V and J genes are TRBV5-1 and TRBJ2-7; D is perhaps TRBD1 (6 bases). CDR3 length equals 14 residues. Trimming stripped 0 bases from V and 4 bases from J, with 11 bases between. CDR1 is SGHRS, CDR2 YFSETQ, per germline.

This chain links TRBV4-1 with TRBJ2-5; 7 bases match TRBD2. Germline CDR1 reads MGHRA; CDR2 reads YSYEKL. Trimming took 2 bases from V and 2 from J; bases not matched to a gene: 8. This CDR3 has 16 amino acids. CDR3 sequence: CASSQTQLRGQETQYF. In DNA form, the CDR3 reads TGCGCCAGCAGCCAAACCCAATTGCGGGGGCAAGAGACCCAGTACTTC.

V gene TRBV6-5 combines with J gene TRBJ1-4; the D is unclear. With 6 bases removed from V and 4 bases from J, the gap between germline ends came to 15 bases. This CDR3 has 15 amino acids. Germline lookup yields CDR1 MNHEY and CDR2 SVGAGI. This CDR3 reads CASSLLGGNNEKLFF. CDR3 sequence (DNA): TGTGCCAGCAGCTTACTCGGTGGGAATAATGAAAAACTGTTTTTT.

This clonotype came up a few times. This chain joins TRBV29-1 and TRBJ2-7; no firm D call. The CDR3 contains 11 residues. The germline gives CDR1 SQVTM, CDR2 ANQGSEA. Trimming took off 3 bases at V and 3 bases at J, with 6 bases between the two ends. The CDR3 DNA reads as TGCAGCGTTGACGGTGGCTACGAGCAGTACTTC. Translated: CSVDGGYEQYF.

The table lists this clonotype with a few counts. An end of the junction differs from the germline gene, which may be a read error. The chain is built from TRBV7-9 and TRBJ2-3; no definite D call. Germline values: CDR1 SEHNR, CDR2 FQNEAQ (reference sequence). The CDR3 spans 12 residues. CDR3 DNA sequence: TGTGCCAACAGCCCGACCACAGATACGCAGTATTTT. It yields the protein CANSPTTDTQYF.